This T cell receptor beta chain originates from a study of cytomegalovirus exposure and HLA in healthy donors. At the level of the study: Early released data comprised around 80 million unique TCRs from HLA-typed donors. Whole-study findings and limits: The classifier was said to identify cytomegalovirus status with high specificity and sensitivity. Sequences of the TCR beta chain were said to predict the HLA-A and HLA-B alleles of most subjects accurately.

Germline CDR1 SGHRS, CDR2 YFSETQ. CDR3 length: 15 residues. V lost 4 bases to trimming and J lost 7 bases; unmatched junction nucleotides: 9. It was with 60 Vbeta and 13 Jbeta primers that the PCR ran. TCRdb's table, derived via immunoSEQ multiplex PCR, lists solely in-frame clones and lacks some. The sample lists about 160,000 clones; roughly 80% were seen once. This clone was counted between two and nine times. Its antigen is not known. The TCR comes from a man between 25 and 39 years old in good health and CMV-seropositive. Specimen: PBMCs. The rearrangement uses TRBV5-1 and TRBJ2-1; 9 bases match TRBD1. CDR3 sequence reads: CASSHRDREGNEQFF. CDR3 in DNA: TGCGCCAGCAGCCACCGGGACAGGGAGGGGAATGAGCAGTTCTTC.